These 9 T cell receptor beta chains came from one sample sequenced in a study of Ad26.COV2.S vaccination and SARS-CoV-2 variants. Treatment indicated: around 19 received Ad26.COV2.S at low or high dose, single or two shots; about 5 received placebo; per-sample allocation not given. Sample collection was performed on day 63 after the first vaccine or placebo injection. Assay: immunoSEQ multiplex PCR; the TCRdb copy retains only in-frame clones and omits some. The table lists about 400,000 clones, about 89% of them singletons. Sequenced here: peripheral blood, sampled in a trial of Ad26.COV2.S vaccine versus placebo. The receptors shown here come from a person aged 18-65 years who received the Ad26.COV2.S COVID-19 vaccine or a placebo.

V gene TRBV7-3 combines with J gene TRBJ2-1; D may be TRBD2 (6 bases). This CDR3 is built from 15 residues. Per the germline V gene, CDR1 is SGHTA and CDR2 is FQGTGA. V dropped 0 bases and J dropped 6 bases, with 12 bases sitting between them. CDR3 in amino acids: CASSLTGTSPNEQFF. Here the CDR3 DNA reads TGTGCCAGCAGCTTAACGGGCACTAGCCCCAATGAGCAGTTCTTC.

For the CDR3, the DNA is TGTGCCAGACCCCGGCCATTTATTAGCGGGAGCAGTTACAATGAGCAGTTCTTC. Translation gives CARPRPFISGSSYNEQFF. This chain joins TRBV5-3 and TRBJ2-1; 9 bases line up with TRBD2. TRBV5-3 falls under the ORF class, with uncertain function. With 7 bases clipped from V and 4 bases from J, the junction kept 18 bases outside the gene matches. The CDR3 is 18 amino acids.

The gene calls are TRBV24-1 and TRBJ2-5, with 12 bases matching TRBD2. Per the germline V gene, CDR1 is KGHDR and CDR2 is SFDVKD. J was trimmed by 5 bases and V by 3 bases; bases with no gene match: 3. The length of the CDR3 is 15 residues. This chain's CDR3 is CATSDGGTSGETQYF. Written as DNA, the CDR3 is TGTGCCACCAGTGATGGTGGGACTAGCGGGGAGACCCAGTACTTC.

This clone was found a few times. The chain combines TRBV15 with TRBJ2-7; either TRBD1 or TRBD2 may supply D (5 bases each). The CDR3 covers 13 residues. CDR1 is LNHNV and CDR2 is YYDKDF in the germline V gene (reference sequence). V shed 5 bases and J shed 7 bases, with 15 bases lying between them. The CDR3 nucleotides read TGTGCCACCAGCCCTTGGGGGTCGCTTGAGCAGTACTTC. It specifies CATSPWGSLEQYF.

This clone was seen a handful of times. The rearrangement uses TRBV13 and TRBJ2-2; D is undetermined. Trimming left V 4 bases short and J 8 bases short, with 14 bases between. CDR3 size: 14 residues. Germline CDR1 PRHDT, CDR2 FYEKMQ (reference sequence). The CDR3 loop reads CASSSTLRLGELFF. The CDR3 DNA is TGTGCCAGCAGCTCCACCTTGCGGCTAGGGGAGCTGTTTTTT.

The chain uses TRBV19 and TRBJ2-2; D remains unclear. Germline CDR1 is LNHDA and CDR2 is SQIVND (reference sequence). CDR3 length: 13 residues. Between the trimmed V and J ends, which lost 6 bases and 2 bases, there was a span of 7 bases. The CDR3 DNA is TGTGCCAGTAGGACGCGCAACACCGGGGAGCTGTTTTTT. The encoded protein is CASRTRNTGELFF.

A few counts support this clone. The chain carries TRBV18 and TRBJ1-6, with D perhaps matching TRBD1 (6 bases). The CDR3 is 13 residues long. V was pared by 2 bases and J by 10 bases, with 9 bases between. The germline V gene encodes CDR1 KGHSH and CDR2 LQKENI. DNA of the CDR3: TGTGCCAGCTCACCAGGGGGCAGATCACCCCTCCACTTT. Its translation: CASSPGGRSPLHF.

The rearrangement uses TRBV5-1 and TRBJ2-3; D is tentatively TRBD1 or TRBD2 (5 bases each). This CDR3 comprises 13 residues. The germline V and J ends were trimmed by 4 bases and 2 bases, with 8 bases remaining between them. The germline gives CDR1 SGHRS, CDR2 YFSETQ. CDR3 DNA sequence: TGCGCCAGCAGCCCGGGGACCACAGATACGCAGTATTTT. Translated, it gives CASSPGTTDTQYF.

The genes are TRBV5-1 and TRBJ2-5; weak D call: TRBD1 (5 bases). The CDR3 is 16 amino acids. With 4 bases removed from V and 5 bases from J, the gap between germline ends came to 21 bases. Germline CDR1 reads SGHRS; CDR2 reads YFSETQ. In nucleotides, the CDR3 is TGCGCCAGCAGCCCCCGCGCAAGGGGATCAGCGGAGACCCAGTACTTC. Translating it yields CASSPRARGSAETQYF.